This is a list of T cell receptor beta chains from one sample in a study of vaccination and CD4 T cells after COVID-19. A single record per CDR3 protein comes from TCRdb applying MiXCR to the PCR reads. The sample contains 26,000 or so distinct CDR3 sequences, approximately 49% of which appear only once. Here the sequenced sample was CD4+ T cells from blood, taken about 7 months after SARS-CoV-2 vaccination. The source is a human donor who had recovered from COVID-19. CDR3s include the opening cysteine and the closing phenylalanine or tryptophan. A D gene is named only where the DNA matches it firmly. The size of a clone is reported for some rows only, either as once, few or many, or as a class for expanded clones.

D gene: TRBD2
J gene: TRBJ2-5
clone size: .
V gene: TRBV11-2
CDR3 DNA: TGTGCCAGCAGCTTAGGGCGTCTAGCGGGAGGGCCGAGGGAGACCCAGTACTTC
CDR3 protein: CASSLGRLAGGPRETQYF

D gene: TRBD2
J gene: TRBJ2-7
clone size: few
V gene: TRBV7-6
CDR3 DNA: TGTGCCAGCAGCCCCTCCTGGGGGGGGGAGCAGTACTTC
CDR3 protein: CASSPSWGGEQYF

D gene: TRBD1
J gene: TRBJ2-7
clone size: few
V gene: TRBV20-1
CDR3 DNA: TGCAGTTGGCGTCAGGGGGCCGACGAGCAGTACTTC
CDR3 protein: CSWRQGADEQYF

D gene: .
J gene: TRBJ1-6
clone size: .
V gene: TRBV20-1
CDR3 DNA: TGCAGTGCTATGGAGGGCTCCTATAATTCACCCCTCCACTTT
CDR3 protein: CSAMEGSYNSPLHF

D gene: .
J gene: TRBJ1-5
clone size: .
V gene: TRBV6-2/TRBV6-3
CDR3 DNA: TGTGCCAGCAGTTACTCATACGCTAGCAATCAGCCCCAGCATTTT
CDR3 protein: CASSYSYASNQPQHF

D gene: TRBD1
J gene: TRBJ2-7
clone size: few
V gene: TRBV2
CDR3 DNA: TGTGCCAGTGTACCGGGACAGGGTTACGAGCAGTACTTC
CDR3 protein: CASVPGQGYEQYF

D gene: TRBD2
J gene: TRBJ2-1
clone size: .
V gene: TRBV7-9
CDR3 DNA: TGTGCCAGCAGCGATACAAGACGACGCGGGGGGGTTGAGGAGCAGTTCTTC
CDR3 protein: CASSDTRRRGGVEEQFF

D gene: .
J gene: TRBJ1-2
clone size: few
V gene: TRBV24-1
CDR3 DNA: TGTGCCACCAGGGGGCTAGAGGGCTACACCTTC
CDR3 protein: CATRGLEGYTF

D gene: .
J gene: TRBJ2-6
clone size: .
V gene: TRBV20-1
CDR3 DNA: TGCAGTGCTAGCCGGTCTAACTCTGGGGCCAACGTCCTGACTTTC
CDR3 protein: CSASRSNSGANVLTF

D gene: .
J gene: TRBJ2-3
clone size: once
V gene: TRBV4-1
CDR3 DNA: TGCGCCAGCAGCCAAGCAGTAACGGGAGATACCACAGATACGCAGTATTTT
CDR3 protein: CASSQAVTGDTTDTQYF

D gene: TRBD1
J gene: TRBJ2-5
clone size: .
V gene: TRBV24-1
CDR3 DNA: TGTGCCACCAGTGACACAGGACAGGAAGAGACCCAGTACTTC
CDR3 protein: CATSDTGQEETQYF

D gene: TRBD1
J gene: TRBJ1-6
clone size: .
V gene: TRBV28
CDR3 DNA: TGTGCCAGCAGTTCCATCAGGGGACAGTATAATTCACCCCTCCACTTT
CDR3 protein: CASSSIRGQYNSPLHF

D gene: TRBD2
J gene: TRBJ2-1
clone size: .
V gene: TRBV28
CDR3 DNA: TGTGCCAGCAGTTTATGGGCGGGGACTAGCGGGAGCAATGAGCAGTTCTTC
CDR3 protein: CASSLWAGTSGSNEQFF

D gene: .
J gene: TRBJ2-7
clone size: .
V gene: TRBV4-1
CDR3 DNA: TGCGCCAGCAGCCAAGTAATGTACCGCGGAGTGCACTACGAGCAGTACTTC
CDR3 protein: CASSQVMYRGVHYEQYF

D gene: TRBD1
J gene: TRBJ2-7
clone size: few
V gene: TRBV7-9
CDR3 DNA: TGTGCCAGCAGCTCCAGGACAGGGGTATCTTACGAGCAGTACTTC
CDR3 protein: CASSSRTGVSYEQYF

D gene: .
J gene: TRBJ2-6
clone size: .
V gene: TRBV15
CDR3 DNA: TGTGCCACCAGCAGAGACAGGGGTGGGGCCAACGTCCTGACTTTC
CDR3 protein: CATSRDRGGANVLTF

D gene: .
J gene: TRBJ2-7
clone size: .
V gene: TRBV24-1
CDR3 DNA: TGTGCCACCAGTGATCCCGGGCGGGGCGAGCAGTACTTC
CDR3 protein: CATSDPGRGEQYF

D gene: TRBD2
J gene: TRBJ2-1
clone size: few
V gene: TRBV15
CDR3 DNA: TGTGCCACCAGCAGAGACAGGACTAGTATCAATGAGCAGTTCTTC
CDR3 protein: CATSRDRTSINEQFF

D gene: .
J gene: TRBJ1-1
clone size: .
V gene: TRBV28
CDR3 DNA: TGTGCCAGCAGACTTCCCTGGTCGAACACTGAAGCTTTCTTT
CDR3 protein: CASRLPWSNTEAFF

D gene: TRBD2
J gene: TRBJ2-3
clone size: .
V gene: TRBV29-1
CDR3 DNA: TGCAGCGTTGAACGGGAGGGTGCGGCAGATACGCAGTATTTT
CDR3 protein: CSVEREGAADTQYF

D gene: TRBD1
J gene: TRBJ1-1
clone size: .
V gene: TRBV27
CDR3 DNA: TGTGCCAGCAGCAGGACAGGGAGGGACACTGAAGCTTTCTTT
CDR3 protein: CASSRTGRDTEAFF

D gene: .
J gene: TRBJ2-3
clone size: .
V gene: TRBV19
CDR3 DNA: TGTGCCAGTAGTATAGGTTCTTCGGCAGATACGCAGTATTTT
CDR3 protein: CASSIGSSADTQYF

D gene: .
J gene: TRBJ2-1
clone size: .
V gene: TRBV7-9
CDR3 DNA: TGTGCCAGCAGCCCACTGGGACTTCGGAATGAGCAGTTCTTC
CDR3 protein: CASSPLGLRNEQFF

D gene: TRBD2
J gene: TRBJ2-2
clone size: .
V gene: TRBV20-1
CDR3 DNA: TGCAGTGCCCCTGGGGTTAGCGGGAGGGCCAGCGGGGAGCTGTTTTTT
CDR3 protein: CSAPGVSGRASGELFF

D gene: .
J gene: TRBJ2-1
clone size: few
V gene: TRBV20-1
CDR3 DNA: TGCAGTGCTAGGGGGGCGGTAACCTACAATGAGCAGTTCTTC
CDR3 protein: CSARGAVTYNEQFF

D gene: .
J gene: TRBJ2-5
clone size: few
V gene: TRBV24-1
CDR3 DNA: TGTGCCACCAGTGACGTTAAACAGGGTAACCAAGAGACCCAGTACTTC
CDR3 protein: CATSDVKQGNQETQYF

D gene: .
J gene: TRBJ2-1
clone size: few
V gene: TRBV7-9
CDR3 DNA: TGTGCCAGCAGCTTACGGGGTGACAATGAGCAGTTCTTC
CDR3 protein: CASSLRGDNEQFF

D gene: TRBD1
J gene: TRBJ2-5
clone size: .
V gene: TRBV10-3
CDR3 DNA: TGTGCCATCAGTGGAACAGGGGAAGAGACCCAGTACTTC
CDR3 protein: CAISGTGEETQYF

D gene: TRBD1
J gene: TRBJ2-7
clone size: .
V gene: TRBV24-1
CDR3 DNA: TGTGCCACCAGTAGACAGGGGATGGACGAGCAGTACTTC
CDR3 protein: CATSRQGMDEQYF

D gene: .
J gene: TRBJ1-1
clone size: .
V gene: TRBV10-3
CDR3 DNA: TGTGCCATCAGTGGGGGGGGCACTGAAGCTTTCTTT
CDR3 protein: CAISGGGTEAFF

D gene: .
J gene: TRBJ1-5
clone size: .
V gene: TRBV27
CDR3 DNA: TGTGCCAGCAGTTTATGGAGGGGGCAGCCCCAGCATTTT
CDR3 protein: CASSLWRGQPQHF

D gene: .
J gene: TRBJ1-2
clone size: .
V gene: TRBV2
CDR3 DNA: TGTGCCAGCAGTGAATATAGGCAATGGGATGGCTACACCTTC
CDR3 protein: CASSEYRQWDGYTF

D gene: TRBD1
J gene: TRBJ1-1
clone size: .
V gene: TRBV20-1
CDR3 DNA: TGCAGTGCTTGGACCAACCGACAGGGTGAAGCTTTCTTT
CDR3 protein: CSAWTNRQGEAFF

D gene: .
J gene: TRBJ2-2
clone size: .
V gene: TRBV27
CDR3 DNA: TGTGCCAGCAGCGGGGAAGGGGCTGCCGGGGAGCTGTTTTTT
CDR3 protein: CASSGEGAAGELFF

D gene: TRBD2
J gene: TRBJ2-1
clone size: few
V gene: TRBV7-8
CDR3 DNA: TGTGCCAGCAGCCCTAGCGGGAGGGCCCGCGGTGAGCAGTTCTTC
CDR3 protein: CASSPSGRARGEQFF

D gene: .
J gene: TRBJ2-1
clone size: .
V gene: TRBV29-1
CDR3 DNA: TGCAGCGTTGAAGGACCGAGCTCCTACAATGAGCAGTTCTTC
CDR3 protein: CSVEGPSSYNEQFF

D gene: TRBD2
J gene: TRBJ2-7
clone size: .
V gene: TRBV6-2/TRBV6-3
CDR3 DNA: TGTGCCAGCAGCCAAGCGGGGACCCTCCCCGAGCAGTACTTC
CDR3 protein: CASSQAGTLPEQYF

D gene: .
J gene: TRBJ2-1
clone size: once
V gene: TRBV20-1
CDR3 DNA: TGCAGTGCTAACGATGGCGGGCAGGGCCGCAATGAGCAGTTCTTC
CDR3 protein: CSANDGGQGRNEQFF